Following are 18 T cell receptor beta chains from one sample sequenced in a study of cytomegalovirus exposure and HLA in healthy donors. 13 Jbeta primers and 60 Vbeta primers were used for the PCR. Sequenced by immunoSEQ multiplex PCR; TCRdb stores in-frame clones only, minus some. The data show some 200,000 clones, around 85% seen once. The sequencing input was PBMCs. The source is a girl aged 2-10 years in good health and CMV-seronegative.

This clone was seen once. The chain uses TRBV14 and TRBJ2-2; weak D call: TRBD2 (5 bases). CDR3 length: 16 amino acids. Trimming stripped 4 bases from V and 1 base from J, with 13 bases between. Germline lookup yields CDR1 SGHDN and CDR2 FVKESK. The CDR3, as DNA: TGTGCCAGCAGCCGGAGAGGACTTCAGAACACCGGGGAGCTGTTTTTT. Translation gives CASSRRGLQNTGELFF.

The chain links TRBV7-3 to TRBJ2-1; 8 bases fit TRBD2. Losses at the gene ends were 2 bases for V and 8 bases for J; bases not matched to a gene: 17. In germline, CDR1 is SGHTA, CDR2 FQGTGA. The CDR3 runs 18 residues. This CDR3 reads CASSLSVLTGTRGDEQFF. The DNA of the CDR3 is TGTGCCAGCAGCTTATCCGTCTTAACCGGGACTAGAGGGGATGAGCAGTTCTTC.

The chain links TRBV7-9 to TRBJ2-7; 8 bases align to TRBD2. The CDR3 contains 15 residues. Looked up from germline, CDR1 is SEHNR and CDR2 is FQNEAQ (reference sequence). The V and J ends lost 7 bases and 0 bases, in that order; junction bases with no gene match: 8. CDR3 protein: CASILIAGSSYEQYF. CDR3 in DNA: TGTGCCAGCATCCTTATAGCGGGGAGCTCCTACGAGCAGTACTTC.

The chain employs TRBV5-8 and TRBJ2-1; 9 nucleotides line up with TRBD2. V dropped 4 bases and J dropped 7; count of bases not matched to a gene: 9. Per germline, CDR1 SGHTS and CDR2 YDEGEE. The CDR3 consists of 15 residues. In DNA form, the CDR3 reads TGTGCCAGCAGCATGGGTAGCGGGAGTGGGAATGAGCAGTTCTTC. Amino acids: CASSMGSGSGNEQFF.

The chain uses TRBV30 and TRBJ1-1, with D perhaps TRBD1 (5 bases). This CDR3 region has 16 residues. V shed 8 bases and J shed 5 bases, with 27 bases lying between them. Germline CDR1 GTSNPN, CDR2 SVGIG (reference sequence). The CDR3 region is CAGTPRGEYMRTEAFF. CDR3 nucleotide sequence: TGTGCCGGAACACCCCGGGGGGAATATATGAGGACTGAAGCTTTCTTT.

Turning to this clone: The DNA is left out, because the CDR3 cannot be placed on it with certainty; the CDR3 is given as TCRdb lists it. The chain is built from TRBV20-1 and TRBJ1-2; no DNA check was done on the table's D call, TRBD1. Ends included, the CDR3 has 11 residues. Germline V gene data show CDR1 as DFQATT and CDR2 as SNEGSKA (reference sequence). This chain's CDR3 is CSGGLGYGCTF.

The chain has TRBV2 and TRBJ2-1; 9 nucleotides agree with TRBD1. Germline V gene lookup returns CDR1 SNHLY and CDR2 FYNNEI. This CDR3 region has 15 residues. The V segment lost 8 bases and the J segment 2 bases; nucleotides outside the gene matches: 7. The CDR3 spells CASDSGTGPYNEQFF. The DNA for the CDR3 is TGTGCCAGCGACTCCGGGACAGGGCCCTACAATGAGCAGTTCTTC.

The V and J genes are TRBV29-1 and TRBJ1-2; no clear D gene. This CDR3 comprises 12 residues. The V and J ends lost 1 base and 3 bases respectively, with 6 bases between them. Germline lookup yields CDR1 SQVTM and CDR2 ANQGSEA. DNA of the CDR3: TGCAGCGTTGAAGTCGGGTACTATGGCTACACCTTC. Protein product: CSVEVGYYGYTF. The full variable domain, in which reference TRBV29-1 and TRBJ1-2 provide the parts outside the CDR3, is SAVISQKPSRDICQRGTSLTIQCQVDSQVTMMFWYRQQPGQSLTLIATANQGSEATYESGFVIDKFPISRPNLTFSTLTVSNMSPEDSSIYLCSVEVGYYGYTFGSGTRLTVV.

This clone has a handful of counts. The V call is TRBV15, the J call TRBJ2-6; perhaps TRBD2 as D (6 bases). The ends were cut back, 6 bases at V and 0 bases at J, with 9 bases in the middle. The V gene's germline CDR1 is LNHNV and CDR2 YYDKDF (reference sequence). This CDR3 is built from 15 residues. The CDR3 coding sequence is TGTGCCACCAGTGGAGGGACCTCTGGGGCCAACGTCCTGACTTTC. It specifies CATSGGTSGANVLTF.

This clone was observed a single time. Other DNA sequences of this sample code for an identical CDR3. The rearrangement uses TRBV5-1 and TRBJ2-7; D might be TRBD1 (6 bases). Per germline, CDR1 SGHRS and CDR2 YFSETQ. There are 14 residues in the CDR3. V was cut by 0 bases and J by 3 bases, with 10 bases left in between. CDR3 DNA sequence: TGCGCCAGCAGCTTGGTTCTGGACAGCTACGAGCAGTACTTC. This translates into CASSLVLDSYEQYF.

There are a few counts of this clone. The gene calls are TRBV7-9 and TRBJ2-1; 8 positions match TRBD2. Germline lookup yields CDR1 SEHNR and CDR2 FQNEAQ (reference sequence). With V trimmed by 2 bases and J by 7 bases, 13 bases remained unmatched. This CDR3 has 17 amino acids. CDR3 sequence: CASSLYGRAPSLNEQFF. The CDR3 bases are TGTGCCAGCAGCTTATACGGGAGGGCCCCCTCTTTGAATGAGCAGTTCTTC.

The J gene is TRBJ2-7, the V gene TRBV29-1; 13 bases line up with TRBD2. The CDR3 is 15 residues long. Trimming removed 3 bases from V and 4 bases from J; junction bases left unmatched: 6. Looked up from germline, CDR1 is SQVTM and CDR2 is ANQGSEA. The CDR3 nucleotides are TGCAGCGTTGAGTTGCGGACTAGCGGGGGATACGAGCAGTACTTC. Translation gives CSVELRTSGGYEQYF.

The chain combines TRBV6-1 with TRBJ1-2; 8 nucleotides line up with TRBD1. CDR3 length equals 15 residues. The V gene end was trimmed by 6 bases and the J gene end by 7 bases; junction bases not matched to a gene: 13. The germline V gene encodes CDR1 MNHNS and CDR2 SASEGT. The CDR3 region has the DNA TGTGCCAGCAGAGATAAGGACAGGGCGGCTCTTGGCTACACCTTC. Translation: CASRDKDRAALGYTF.

This clone was counted only a few times. V and J are TRBV9 and TRBJ2-7; 10 nucleotides line up with TRBD2. Germline CDR1 reads SGDLS; CDR2 reads YYNGEE. The CDR3 totals 14 residues. V shed 3 bases, J shed 6 bases, and the junction held 6 bases outside the gene matches. CDR3 DNA: TGTGCCAGCAGCGGTACTAGCGGGGTAGGCGAGCAGTACTTC. It yields the protein CASSGTSGVGEQYF.

V is TRBV21-1 and J is TRBJ1-6. TRBV21-1 is deemed a pseudogene. The CDR3 loop spans 19 amino acids. Here the CDR3 DNA reads TGTGCCAGCAGCAAACGAGGGTCGCGAGGGAGCTCCTATAATTCACCCCTCCACTTT. As protein: CASSKRGSRGSSYNSPLHF.

The rearrangement joins TRBV30 to TRBJ1-2; D perhaps matches TRBD1 (5 bases). This CDR3 comprises 14 residues. Trimming stripped 4 bases from V and 4 bases from J, with 16 bases between. Germline CDR1 and CDR2: GTSNPN and SVGIG (reference sequence). The CDR3 protein is CAWNTGRVTYGYTF. The CDR3 DNA is TGTGCCTGGAATACGGGCAGGGTGACCTATGGCTACACCTTC.

The rearrangement links TRBV19 to TRBJ1-2; 10 bases are shared with TRBD1. Trimming took 8 bases from V and 4 from J; bases not matched to a gene: 7. Germline loops: CDR1 LNHDA, CDR2 SQIVND (reference sequence). The CDR3 consists of 14 residues. This CDR3 reads CASSAGQGFYGYTF. CDR3 DNA: TGTGCCAGTTCCGCGGGACAGGGGTTCTATGGCTACACCTTC.

The V and J genes are TRBV5-5 and TRBJ2-3; possibly TRBD1 for D (6 bases). The CDR3 has 14 residues. V lost 3 bases, J lost 8 bases, and 16 bases lay in between. Germline assignment: CDR1 SGHKS and CDR2 YYEKEE (reference sequence). CDR3: CASSYEWDTSTQYF. CDR3 sequence (DNA): TGTGCCAGCAGCTACGAATGGGACACGAGTACGCAGTATTTT.